Shown below are 10 T cell receptor beta chains from a single sample sequenced in a study of T-cell reconstitution after alpha-beta-depleted transplantation in children. During its preparation, the TCRbeta library received unique molecular identifiers. TCRdb fed the PCR reads into MiXCR, producing one record per CDR3 protein. In the table there are 81,000 or so distinct CDR3 sequences, around 15% of which are singletons. The sample here was PBMCs, mostly from graft donor cells, taken 180 days after TCRalphabeta/CD19-depleted stem cell transplant. The receptor source for this set is a male patient between 2 and 15 years old who had a stem cell transplant for acute lymphoblastic leukemia, so the T cells may come from the graft donor.

The chain combines TRBV7-2 with TRBJ2-7; TRBD2 aligns across 10 bases. The germline V gene has CDR1 SGHTA and CDR2 FQGNSA. With V trimmed by 1 base and J by 5 bases, 8 bases remained unmatched. The CDR3 runs to 16 residues. The CDR3 reads CASSLGQRGGYHEQYF. The CDR3 DNA sequence: TGTGCCAGCAGCTTAGGTCAGCGGGGGGGCTACCACGAGCAGTACTTC.

On this clonotype itself: Germline is not matched at one junction end, which may reflect a read error. V is TRBV7-2 and J is TRBJ2-3; D not resolved. Germline V lookup: CDR1 SGHTA, CDR2 FQGNSA. This CDR3 spans 12 amino acids. CDR3 sequence: CANSRSTDTQYF. CDR3 bases: TGTGCCAACAGCCGAAGCACAGATACGCAGTATTTT.

The chain carries TRBV4-1 and TRBJ1-1; tentative D call: TRBD1 (5 bases). This CDR3 is 13 amino acids long. Germline lookup yields CDR1 MGHRA and CDR2 YSYEKL. V was clipped by 1 base and J by 8 bases, with 11 bases between them. This CDR3 is CASSQVPGLEAFF. The CDR3 region has the DNA TGCGCCAGCAGCCAAGTACCAGGGTTAGAAGCTTTCTTT.

This clonotype occurred a few times. The chain combines TRBV5-6 with TRBJ1-6; no firm D call. There are 15 residues in the CDR3. V lost 0 bases and J lost 8, with 12 bases in between. Germline loops: CDR1 SGHDT, CDR2 YYEEEE. DNA of the CDR3: TGTGCCAGCAGCTTGGGTGTGGTGTTAGATTCACCCCTCCACTTT. Residues: CASSLGVVLDSPLHF.

The rearrangement links TRBV12-3 or TRBV12-4 to TRBJ2-5; tentative D call: TRBD2 (7 bases). This CDR3 comprises 14 residues. The V and J ends lost 5 bases and 1 base respectively, with 11 bases between them. The CDR3 reads CASSKGGGQETQYF. Here the CDR3 DNA reads TGTGCCAGCAGTAAGGGGGGGGGCCAAGAGACCCAGTACTTC.

This clonotype was seen a few times. The chain combines TRBV28 with TRBJ2-7; perhaps TRBD1 as D (6 bases). Trimming removed 5 bases from V and 2 bases from J, with 19 bases in between. The CDR3 covers 16 residues. Germline values: CDR1 MDHEN, CDR2 SYDVKM. In DNA form, the CDR3 reads TGTGCCAGCAGTCGCAACCCACCCGCAGGGGCCTACGAGCAGTACTTC. As protein: CASSRNPPAGAYEQYF.

This clonotype has just a few counts. The DNA for the CDR3 is TGTGCCAGCAGCCATACCCCATACAATGAGCAGTTCTTC. Translating it yields CASSHTPYNEQFF. The chain employs TRBV12-3 or TRBV12-4 and TRBJ2-1; D is uncertain. The CDR3 has 13 amino acids. V shed 6 bases and J shed 4 bases, with 10 bases lying between them.

This sequence joins TRBV5-1 and TRBJ2-7; perhaps TRBD2 as D (6 bases). The germline V gene has CDR1 SGHRS and CDR2 YFSETQ. Between the trimmed V and J ends, which lost 0 bases and 2 bases, there was a span of 12 bases. The CDR3 has 15 amino acids. The DNA for the CDR3 is TGCGCCAGCAGCTTGGGCGGGACCGGAACCTACGAGCAGTACTTC. Encoded protein: CASSLGGTGTYEQYF. Full variable domain (rest looked up from reference TRBV5-1 and TRBJ2-7): KAGVTQTPRYLIKTRGQQVTLSCSPISGHRSVSWYQQTPGQGLQFLFEYFSETQRNKGNFPGRFSGRQFSNSRSEMNVSTLELGDSALYLCASSLGGTGTYEQYFGPGTRLTVT.

V gene TRBV3-1 combines with J gene TRBJ2-3; D gene uncertain. The CDR3 is 12 residues long. With 6 bases removed from V and 6 bases from J, the gap between germline ends came to 10 bases. CDR1 is LGHDT, CDR2 YNNKEL, per germline (reference sequence). The CDR3 is CASSSDGDTQYF. CDR3 in DNA: TGTGCCAGCAGTTCGGATGGGGATACGCAGTATTTT.

The chain employs TRBV20-1 and TRBJ2-5; 10 bases match TRBD2. The CDR3 contains 16 residues. V lost 0 bases, J lost 2 bases, and 6 bases stayed unmatched. The V gene's germline CDR1 is DFQATT and CDR2 SNEGSKA (reference sequence). The CDR3 bases are TGCAGTGCTAGAGATAAGCGGGGGGGCAAACAAGAGACCCAGTACTTC. It translates to CSARDKRGGKQETQYF.